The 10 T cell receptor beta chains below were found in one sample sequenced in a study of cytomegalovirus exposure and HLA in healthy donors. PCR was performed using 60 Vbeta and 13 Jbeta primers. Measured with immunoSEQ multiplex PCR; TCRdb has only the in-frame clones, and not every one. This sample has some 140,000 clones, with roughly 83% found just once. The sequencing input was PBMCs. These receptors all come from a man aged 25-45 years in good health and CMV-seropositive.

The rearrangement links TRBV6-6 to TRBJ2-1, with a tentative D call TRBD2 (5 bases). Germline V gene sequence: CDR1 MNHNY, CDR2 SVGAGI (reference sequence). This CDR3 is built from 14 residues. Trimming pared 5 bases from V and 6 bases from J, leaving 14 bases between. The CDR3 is CASSHQEGRNEQFF. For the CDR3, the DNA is TGTGCCAGCAGTCACCAAGAGGGTCGCAATGAGCAGTTCTTC.

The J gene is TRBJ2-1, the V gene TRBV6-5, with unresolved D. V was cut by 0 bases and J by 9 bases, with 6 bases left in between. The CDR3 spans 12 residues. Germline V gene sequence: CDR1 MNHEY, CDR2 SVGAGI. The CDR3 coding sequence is TGTGCCAGCAGTTACTCGACGGGTGAGCAGTTCTTC. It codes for CASSYSTGEQFF.

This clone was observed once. Written as DNA, the CDR3 is TGTGCCAGCAGCTGGGACAGGGTAAGGGCCTACGAGCAGTACTTC. Its protein product is CASSWDRVRAYEQYF. The genes are TRBV5-8 and TRBJ2-5; 9 nucleotides align to TRBD1. The J call may be wrong; the DNA end is better matched by TRBJ2-7. This CDR3 has 15 amino acids. Germline V gene data show CDR1 as SGHTS and CDR2 as YDEGEE.

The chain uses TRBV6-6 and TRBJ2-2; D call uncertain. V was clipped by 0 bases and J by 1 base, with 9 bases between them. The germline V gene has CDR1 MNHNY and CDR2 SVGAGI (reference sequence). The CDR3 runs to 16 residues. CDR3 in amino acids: CASSYSRRRNTGELFF. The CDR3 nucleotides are TGTGCCAGCAGTTACTCACGGAGAAGGAACACCGGGGAGCTGTTTTTT.

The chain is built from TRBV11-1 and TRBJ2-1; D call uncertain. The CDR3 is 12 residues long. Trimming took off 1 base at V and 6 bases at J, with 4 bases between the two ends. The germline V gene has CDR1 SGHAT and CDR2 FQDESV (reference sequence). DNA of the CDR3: TGTGCCAGCAGCTTAGGGGCCAATGAGCAGTTCTTC. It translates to CASSLGANEQFF.

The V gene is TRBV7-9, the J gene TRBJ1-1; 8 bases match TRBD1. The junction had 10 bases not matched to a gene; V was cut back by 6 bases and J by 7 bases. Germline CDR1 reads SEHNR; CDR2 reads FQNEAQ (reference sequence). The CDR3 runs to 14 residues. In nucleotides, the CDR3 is TGTGCCAGCAGTCTCGGACAGGGAATGGGTGAAGCTTTCTTT. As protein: CASSLGQGMGEAFF.

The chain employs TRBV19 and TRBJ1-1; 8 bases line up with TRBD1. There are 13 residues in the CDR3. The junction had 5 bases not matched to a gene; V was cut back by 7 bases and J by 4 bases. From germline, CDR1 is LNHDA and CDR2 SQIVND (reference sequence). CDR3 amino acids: CASKRTGSTEAFF. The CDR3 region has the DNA TGTGCCAGTAAAAGGACAGGGAGCACTGAAGCTTTCTTT.

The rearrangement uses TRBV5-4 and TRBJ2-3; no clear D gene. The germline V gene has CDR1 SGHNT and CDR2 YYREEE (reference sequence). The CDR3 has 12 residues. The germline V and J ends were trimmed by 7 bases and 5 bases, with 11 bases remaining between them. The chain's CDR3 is CASGQVGDTQYF. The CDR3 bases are TGTGCCAGCGGCCAGGTAGGAGATACGCAGTATTTT.

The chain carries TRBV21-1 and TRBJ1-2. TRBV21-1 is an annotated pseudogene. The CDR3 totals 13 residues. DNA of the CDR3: TGTGCCAGCGCCCAGGGGAGGGGCTATGGCTACACCTTC. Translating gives CASAQGRGYGYTF.

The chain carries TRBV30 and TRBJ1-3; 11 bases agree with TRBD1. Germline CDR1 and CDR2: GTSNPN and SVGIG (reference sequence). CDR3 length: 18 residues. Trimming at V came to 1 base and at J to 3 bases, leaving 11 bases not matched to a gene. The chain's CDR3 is CAWSASRTGGRGGNTIYF. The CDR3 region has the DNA TGTGCCTGGAGTGCCTCGCGGACAGGGGGCCGGGGTGGAAACACCATATATTTT.